These 24 T cell receptor beta chains share one sample of origin, sequenced in a study of cytomegalovirus exposure and HLA in healthy donors. Use of 60 Vbeta and 13 Jbeta primers characterized the PCR. Measured with immunoSEQ multiplex PCR; TCRdb has only the in-frame clones, and not every one. This sample's table has about 200,000 clones. Sequencing was carried out using PBMCs. The receptors were sampled from a girl aged 2-9 years in good health and CMV-seropositive.

This chain joins TRBV19 and TRBJ2-5; 9 nucleotides line up with TRBD1. Germline V lookup: CDR1 LNHDA, CDR2 SQIVND (reference sequence). Trimming took 4 bases from V and 2 from J; bases not matched to a gene: 20. The CDR3 sequence is 20 residues long. The CDR3 loop reads CASSTHPGQGFGFSQETQYF. DNA of the CDR3: TGTGCCAGTAGTACACATCCGGGACAGGGTTTTGGGTTTTCTCAAGAGACCCAGTACTTC.

The chain employs TRBV6-5 and TRBJ2-7; 8 positions agree with TRBD1. The ends lost 6 bases at V and 3 bases at J; junction bases unmatched: 7. CDR1 and CDR2 from the germline V gene are MNHEY and SVGAGI. The CDR3 spans 14 residues. The CDR3 DNA sequence: TGTGCCAGCAGACCTGGACAGGGAATCTACGAGCAGTACTTC. Its protein product is CASRPGQGIYEQYF.

V and J are TRBV2 and TRBJ2-1; D might be TRBD2 (6 bases). The CDR3 contains 16 residues. The germline CDR1 and CDR2 sequences are SNHLY and FYNNEI. The germline V and J ends were trimmed by 0 bases and 6 bases, with 15 bases remaining between them. This chain's CDR3 is CASSEAASALGNEQFF. In DNA, the CDR3 is TGTGCCAGCAGTGAAGCCGCTAGCGCTTTGGGCAATGAGCAGTTCTTC.

This chain joins TRBV18 and TRBJ2-7; 7 bases line up with TRBD1. CDR1 and CDR2 from the germline V gene are KGHSH and LQKENI. The CDR3 is made up of 16 amino acids. Trimming cost V 6 bases and J 0 bases; bases outside gene matches: 11. The CDR3 DNA is TGTGCCAGCTCCCCAAATTTCCGGGACAGCTCCTACGAGCAGTACTTC. It translates to CASSPNFRDSSYEQYF.

The chain employs TRBV4-2 and TRBJ2-7, with TRBD2 identical over 7 bases. Germline V lookup: CDR1 LGHNA, CDR2 YNFKEQ. The V gene end was trimmed by 0 bases and the J gene end by 5 bases; junction bases not matched to a gene: 10. There are 16 residues in the CDR3. CDR3 amino acids: CASSQELGGRGNEQYF. The CDR3 DNA reads TGTGCCAGCAGCCAAGAACTAGGCGGGAGAGGGAACGAGCAGTACTTC.

The chain recombines TRBV5-1 with TRBJ2-7; perhaps TRBD2 as D (5 bases). Trimming cost V 1 base and J 1 base, with 12 bases left between them. Germline V gives CDR1 SGHRS, CDR2 YFSETQ. The CDR3 totals 15 residues. The CDR3, as DNA: TGCGCCAGCAGCTTGAGTGGCGGGCTGTCCTACGAGCAGTACTTC. It is translated as CASSLSGGLSYEQYF.

The CDR3 reads CASSHRGAGVYGYTF. The CDR3, as DNA: TGTGCCAGCAGCCACCGAGGGGCGGGGGTATATGGCTACACCTTC. This chain connects TRBV2 to TRBJ1-2; possible D gene TRBD1, 5 bases. The V end was cut by 6 bases, the J end by 5 bases, with 19 bases between. Per the germline V gene, CDR1 is SNHLY and CDR2 is FYNNEI. The CDR3 loop spans 15 amino acids.

The rearrangement joins TRBV2 to TRBJ2-4, with D unresolved. The CDR3 sequence is 15 residues long. Germline CDR1 is SNHLY and CDR2 is FYNNEI. V gave up 8 bases and J gave up 0 bases, with 14 bases separating them. CDR3 sequence (DNA): TGTGCCAGCCTTCCTCGGTCCGTAGCCAAAAACATTCAGTACTTC. Translating gives CASLPRSVAKNIQYF.

The rearrangement links TRBV7-2 to TRBJ1-3; TRBD1 aligns across 9 bases. The germline CDR1 and CDR2 sequences are SGHTA and FQGNSA. CDR3 length: 15 residues. Germline trimming cut 3 bases from V and 4 bases from J; bases unmatched to any gene: 4. The CDR3 bases are TGTGCCAGCAGCTTTGGGACAGGGAGCGGAAACACCATATATTTT. Translating it yields CASSFGTGSGNTIYF.

The V and J genes are TRBV9 and TRBJ2-2; 11 bases are a match to TRBD2. CDR3 size: 17 residues. The V gene end was trimmed by 6 bases and the J gene end by 4 bases; junction bases not matched to a gene: 11. CDR1 is SGDLS and CDR2 is YYNGEE in the germline V gene. The CDR3 nucleotides are TGTGCCAGCAAATCTACTAGCGGGAGTTTAAGCACCGGGGAGCTGTTTTTT. This codes for CASKSTSGSLSTGELFF.

The chain employs TRBV7-9 and TRBJ2-3, with 7 bases aligning to TRBD2. CDR1 SEHNR and CDR2 FQNEAQ come from the germline V gene (reference sequence). The CDR3 has 16 amino acids. Trimming removed 4 bases from V and 8 bases from J; junction bases left unmatched: 15. The CDR3 sequence is CASSYPRSAGAATQYF. In nucleotides, the CDR3 is TGTGCCAGCAGCTACCCCCGTTCCGCGGGAGCCGCTACGCAGTATTTT.

The chain carries TRBV6-1 and TRBJ2-5, with 7 bases that match TRBD1. V shed 6 bases, J shed 2 bases, and the junction held 3 bases outside the gene matches. From germline, CDR1 is MNHNS and CDR2 SASEGT. This CDR3 has 13 residues. CDR3 DNA sequence: TGTGCCAGCAGGCGGACAGGTCAAGAGACCCAGTACTTC. This codes for CASRRTGQETQYF.

This chain connects TRBV5-1 to TRBJ2-5; maybe TRBD2 (5 bases). The germline gives CDR1 SGHRS, CDR2 YFSETQ. With 4 bases removed from V and 7 bases from J, the gap between germline ends came to 17 bases. The CDR3 is made up of 14 amino acids. CDR3 sequence (DNA): TGCGCCAGCAGCCTCTGGACTCGGGCAGGGACCCAGTACTTC. Amino acids: CASSLWTRAGTQYF.

The rearrangement links TRBV7-2 to TRBJ2-3; 7 positions match TRBD2. Per the germline V gene, CDR1 is SGHTA and CDR2 is FQGNSA. Trimming at V came to 1 base and at J to 6 bases, leaving 7 bases not matched to a gene. The CDR3 length is 15 residues. CDR3: CASSLEASGVDTQYF. The CDR3 region has the DNA TGTGCCAGCAGCTTAGAGGCTAGCGGAGTTGATACGCAGTATTTT.

This rearrangement joins TRBV7-8 to TRBJ1-3; 10 bases agree with TRBD1. Germline CDR1 reads SGHVS; CDR2 reads FQNEAQ. Unmatched junction bases numbered 8, after V lost 5 bases and J lost 4 bases. The CDR3 has 16 residues. CDR3 bases: TGTGCCAGCAGCACCCGACAGGGGGCCGGAGGAAACACCATATATTTT. This encodes CASSTRQGAGGNTIYF.

This rearrangement joins TRBV28 to TRBJ2-7, with D possibly TRBD1 on 7 matching bases. Germline CDR1 and CDR2: MDHEN and SYDVKM. The CDR3 runs to 14 residues. The V and J ends lost 7 bases and 6 bases respectively, with 19 bases between them. In nucleotides, the CDR3 is TGTGCCAGCAAAGGGGGCGGGGATCTACTCGAGCAGTACTTC. This codes for CASKGGGDLLEQYF.

The chain has TRBV7-6 and TRBJ2-5; maybe TRBD2 (5 bases). The germline gives CDR1 SGHVS, CDR2 FNYEAQ. This CDR3 has 13 residues. Between the trimmed V and J ends, which lost 1 base and 7 bases, there was a span of 10 bases. The CDR3 coding sequence is TGTGCCAGCAGCTTAGAGGGCGCGGGGACCCAGTACTTC. Protein sequence: CASSLEGAGTQYF. The whole variable domain, remainder taken from reference TRBV7-6 and TRBJ2-5, is GAGVSQSPRYKVTKRGQDVALRCDPISGHVSLYWYRQALGQGPEFLTYFNYEAQQDKSGLPNDRFSAERPEGSISTLTIQRTEQRDSAMYRCASSLEGAGTQYFGPGTRLLVL.

J is TRBJ2-3 and V is TRBV10-3; 7 positions agree with TRBD2. V trimming: 6 bases; J trimming: 0 bases; junction bases outside the gene matches: 6. Germline values: CDR1 ENHRY, CDR2 SYGVKD. The CDR3 covers 15 residues. CDR3 DNA: TGTGCCATCAGCGTACTAGCGCGGAGCACAGATACGCAGTATTTT. Encoded protein: CAISVLARSTDTQYF.

This chain joins TRBV10-2 and TRBJ1-1; maybe TRBD1 (5 bases). The CDR3 is 12 amino acids. Trimming cost V 5 bases and J 11 bases, with 15 bases left between them. Germline V CDR1 and CDR2: WSHSY, SAAADI. The CDR3 loop reads CASSRPTGAAFF. CDR3 DNA: TGCGCCAGCAGTAGGCCCACTGGGGCGGCTTTCTTT.

The chain combines TRBV7-2 with TRBJ2-2, with 7 bases lining up with TRBD1. The CDR3 runs 17 residues. Germline assignment: CDR1 SGHTA and CDR2 FQGNSA. The junction had 8 bases not matched to a gene; V was cut back by 2 bases and J by 2 bases. This CDR3 reads CASSLSRGTVNTGELFF. CDR3 sequence (DNA): TGTGCCAGCAGCTTAAGCCGTGGGACAGTCAACACCGGGGAGCTGTTTTTT.

The rearrangement links TRBV4-2 to TRBJ2-2; TRBD2 agrees at 8 bases. The CDR3 has 15 amino acids. The V and J ends lost 6 bases and 7 bases, in that order; junction bases with no gene match: 10. CDR1 and CDR2 (germline): LGHNA, YNFKEQ. The DNA of the CDR3 is TGTGCCAGCAGAGAACCGGGACTAGAGGGCGGGGAGCTGTTTTTT. Residues: CASREPGLEGGELFF.

The V and J genes are TRBV19 and TRBJ2-2, with TRBD2 matching 7 bases. The CDR3 is 14 residues long. With V trimmed by 4 bases and J by 7 bases, 6 bases remained unmatched. The germline V gene encodes CDR1 LNHDA and CDR2 SQIVND (reference sequence). The DNA of the CDR3 is TGTGCCAGTAGTAAAATTCTAGCGGACGGGGAGCTGTTTTTT. Residues: CASSKILADGELFF.

CDR3 loop: CASSRSGTTGHNEQFF. In nucleotides, the CDR3 is TGCGCCAGCAGTAGGTCCGGGACTACCGGACACAATGAGCAGTTCTTC. The rearrangement joins TRBV10-1 to TRBJ2-1, with 7 nucleotides matching TRBD2. J lost 5 bases, V lost 5 bases, and 12 bases had no gene match. The CDR3 consists of 16 residues. CDR1 is WNHNN, CDR2 SYGVQD, per germline (reference sequence).

The chain couples TRBV4-1 to TRBJ2-3; 9 bases line up with TRBD1. Germline V gene data show CDR1 as MGHRA and CDR2 as YSYEKL. This CDR3 region has 15 residues. The V segment lost 4 bases and the J segment 2 bases; nucleotides outside the gene matches: 4. Here the CDR3 reads CASSPGQGDTDTQYF. The CDR3 DNA follows: TGCGCCAGCAGCCCGGGACAGGGAGACACAGATACGCAGTATTTT.